This TCR beta chain was retrieved from a study of identical twins. Broader study findings: Clonotypes of the beta chain that were abundant in cord blood carried fewer insertions (memory repertoires showed none).

This clonotype was counted only a few times. Its cognate antigen is unknown. The CDR3 has 14 residues. V gave up 2 bases and J gave up 4 bases, with 11 bases separating them. Per the germline V gene, CDR1 is SEHNR and CDR2 is FQNEAQ (reference sequence). Carrying unique molecular identifiers, the cDNA also gained a universal primer site through template switching. TCRdb analysed the 5' RACE reads with MiXCR anew, one entry per CDR3 protein. The data contain about 550,000 distinct CDR3 sequences, about a fifth of them singletons. These same data were also listed under a study on yellow fever vaccine responses in identical twins.

The sample was CD4+ T cells sorted from blood. V is TRBV7-9 and J is TRBJ1-2, with D unresolved. This TCR was sampled from a woman aged 18-35 years in good health. The CDR3 DNA is TGTGCCAGCAGCTTACAATGGCAGGTCTATGGCTACACCTTC. It yields the protein CASSLQWQVYGYTF.